This TCR beta chain is drawn from a study of shared clonotypes between healthy human individuals. Turning to the study itself: Two women and a few men aged 18 to 49 served as donors. Study-wide results and caveats: Sharing across four donors was highest in naive CD4 (around 5%) and lowest in memory CD8 (roughly 0.4%). Naive subsets typically showed greater estimated richness than memory subsets. Clonotypes shared by all four sorted-subset donors had higher generation probabilities than non-shared clonotypes.

In this sample, this clone turned up once. Its antigen is as yet unknown. V lost 5 bases and J lost 3, with 17 bases in between. The germline gives CDR1 SEHNR, CDR2 FQNEAQ (reference sequence). The CDR3 sequence is 16 residues long. TCRdb's table, derived via immunoSEQ multiplex PCR, lists solely in-frame clones and lacks some. The table lists over a million clones, 98% to 99% of them singletons. Material for sequencing was naive CD4+ T cells sorted from blood. Regarding subset: CD45RA+ positively selected. The source is a young man in good health. The V and J genes are TRBV7-9 and TRBJ1-3, with D possibly being TRBD1 (5 bases). The CDR3 loop is CASSPLGHSGGNTIYF. Here the CDR3 DNA reads TGTGCCAGCAGCCCCCTCGGACATAGCGGTGGAAACACCATATATTTT.